Below, 11 T cell receptor beta chains from the same sample are listed, as sequenced in a study of cytotoxic CD8 clonotypes in ibrutinib-treated CLL. Sequencing used immunoSEQ multiplex PCR; TCRdb keeps in-frame clones, though not all of them. The sample consists of 300,000 to 350,000 clones, roughly 79% of them appearing once. This specimen was PBMCs, taken before ibrutinib treatment. The origin of the receptors is a human donor with chronic lymphocytic leukemia.

This chain connects TRBV10-2 to TRBJ2-5; D unclear. Germline CDR1 WSHSY, CDR2 SAAADI. The ends were cut back, 7 bases at V and 4 bases at J, with 13 bases in the middle. This CDR3 has 13 residues. In DNA form, the CDR3 reads TGCGCCAGCACCCGGACCCGAACAGAGACCCAGTACTTC. The encoded protein is CASTRTRTETQYF.

The table lists this clone with a few counts. The chain links TRBV15 to TRBJ2-5; a weak D match, TRBD2 (6 bases). CDR1 is LNHNV and CDR2 is YYDKDF in the germline V gene (reference sequence). The CDR3 contains 13 residues. V gave up 3 bases and J gave up 5 bases, with 10 bases separating them. The CDR3 loop is CATSSAGWETQYF. CDR3 sequence (DNA): TGTGCCACCAGCAGTGCGGGGTGGGAGACCCAGTACTTC.

The chain uses TRBV5-4 and TRBJ1-2, with TRBD1 matching 7 bases. After removal of 2 bases from V and 4 bases from J, the junction contained 5 bases not matched to a gene. CDR3 length: 14 residues. CDR1 SGHNT and CDR2 YYREEE come from the germline V gene (reference sequence). CDR3 coding DNA: TGTGCCAGCAGCTTAGACAACAGGGGCTATGGCTACACCTTC. This sequence encodes CASSLDNRGYGYTF.

This clone was observed a few times. This rearrangement joins TRBV5-1 to TRBJ1-5; tentatively, D is TRBD1 (5 bases). Trimming removed 0 bases from V and 4 bases from J, with 8 bases in between. This CDR3 contains 14 residues. The germline V gene has CDR1 SGHRS and CDR2 YFSETQ. CDR3 amino acids: CASSLGNRNQPQHF. The CDR3 coding sequence is TGCGCCAGCAGCTTGGGAAACAGGAATCAGCCCCAGCATTTT.

The V and J genes are TRBV27 and TRBJ1-2; tentatively, D is TRBD1 (6 bases). V lost 9 bases and J lost 2, with 13 bases in between. Looked up from germline, CDR1 is MNHEY and CDR2 is SMNVEV (reference sequence). The CDR3 has 13 amino acids. CDR3 loop: CASSTGPNYGYTF. Here the CDR3 DNA reads TGTGCCAGTAGTACAGGGCCCAACTATGGCTACACCTTC.

This chain uses TRBV10-3 with TRBJ2-2, with D perhaps TRBD1 (5 bases). CDR1 is ENHRY and CDR2 is SYGVKD in the germline V gene. Trimming stripped 4 bases from V and 0 bases from J, with 9 bases between. The CDR3 length is 15 residues. CDR3 DNA: TGTGCCATCAGTGGGCAGGGCGCGAACACCGGGGAGCTGTTTTTT. It yields the protein CAISGQGANTGELFF.

This sequence joins TRBV29-1 and TRBJ1-1; no reliable D call. Trimming pared 7 bases from V and 1 base from J, leaving 10 bases between. The CDR3 totals 12 residues. Per germline, CDR1 SQVTM and CDR2 ANQGSEA. In DNA, the CDR3 is TGCAGCGCGAAACGGGCGAACACTGAAGCTTTCTTT. Translation gives CSAKRANTEAFF.

The rearrangement uses TRBV2 and TRBJ2-5; perhaps TRBD1 as D (5 bases). Germline CDR1 and CDR2: SNHLY and FYNNEI. The V end was cut by 4 bases, the J end by 5 bases, with 14 bases between. CDR3 length: 14 residues. Here the CDR3 reads CASSVVKGWETQYF. In DNA, the CDR3 is TGTGCCAGCAGTGTCGTAAAGGGGTGGGAGACCCAGTACTTC.

This chain links TRBV30 with TRBJ2-1, with D possibly matching TRBD2 (5 bases). Germline CDR1 GTSNPN, CDR2 SVGIG (reference sequence). Trimming took 2 bases from V and 1 from J, leaving 15 bases between them. The CDR3 is 16 amino acids. CDR3 protein: CAWSSLGGLSYNEQFF. CDR3 DNA sequence: TGTGCCTGGAGTTCACTCGGCGGGTTATCCTACAATGAGCAGTTCTTC.

The chain recombines TRBV30 with TRBJ2-7; 10 bases line up with TRBD1. CDR3 length: 14 amino acids. Germline values: CDR1 GTSNPN, CDR2 SVGIG (reference sequence). V shed 5 bases and J 0 bases; nucleotides not matched to a gene: 4. The CDR3 DNA follows: TGTGCCTGGTCTAGACAGGGGGCCTCCTACGAGCAGTACTTC. It specifies CAWSRQGASYEQYF. Supplemented by reference TRBV30 and TRBJ2-7, the full variable domain reads SQTIHQWPATLVQPVGSPLSLECTVEGTSNPNLYWYRQAAGRGLQLLFYSVGIGQISSEVPQNLSASRPQDRQFILSSKKLLLSDSGFYLCAWSRQGASYEQYFGPGTRLTVT.

V gene TRBV19 combines with J gene TRBJ1-5; 7 bases map to TRBD1. Germline values: CDR1 LNHDA, CDR2 SQIVND (reference sequence). The V segment lost 1 base and the J segment 0 bases; nucleotides outside the gene matches: 6. This CDR3 is 17 amino acids long. The DNA of the CDR3 is TGTGCCAGTAGTATAGTCTACCGGGACAGTAGCAATCAGCCCCAGCATTTT. Its translation is CASSIVYRDSSNQPQHF.